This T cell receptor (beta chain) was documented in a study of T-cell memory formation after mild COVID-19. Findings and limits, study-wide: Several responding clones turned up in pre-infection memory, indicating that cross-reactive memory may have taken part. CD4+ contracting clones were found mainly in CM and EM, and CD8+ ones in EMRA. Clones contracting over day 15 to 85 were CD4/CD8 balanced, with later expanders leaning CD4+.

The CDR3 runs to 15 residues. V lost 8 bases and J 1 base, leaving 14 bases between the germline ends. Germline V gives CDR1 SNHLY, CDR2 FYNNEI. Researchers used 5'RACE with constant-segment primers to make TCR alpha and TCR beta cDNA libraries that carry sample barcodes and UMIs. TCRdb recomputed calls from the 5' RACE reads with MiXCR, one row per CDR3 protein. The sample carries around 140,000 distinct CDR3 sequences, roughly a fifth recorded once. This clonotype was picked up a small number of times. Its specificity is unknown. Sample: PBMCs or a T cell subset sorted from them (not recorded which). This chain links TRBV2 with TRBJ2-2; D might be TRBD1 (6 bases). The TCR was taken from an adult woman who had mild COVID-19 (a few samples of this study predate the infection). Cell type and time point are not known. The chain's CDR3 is CASQGLNLNTGELFF. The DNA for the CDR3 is TGTGCCAGCCAGGGGCTTAACCTGAACACCGGGGAGCTGTTTTTT.